The present T cell receptor beta chain was sequenced within a study of graft-versus-host responses after intestinal transplantation. Overall study findings and caveats: Graft-donor T cell macrochimerism in patients accompanied high graft-versus-host to host-versus-graft clonal ratios in allografts.

Each mixed lymphocyte reaction held approximately 200,000 CFSE-labeled responders and approximately 200,000 irradiated violet-dye-labeled stimulators. Post-reaction sorting isolated proliferating CFSE-low CD3+CD4+ and CD3+CD8+ responders. Measured with immunoSEQ multiplex PCR; TCRdb has only the in-frame clones, and not every one. Among around 21,000 clones listed, 30% to 40% were seen once. Germline CDR1 SEHNR, CDR2 FQNEAQ (reference sequence). This CDR3 has 15 amino acids. The ends lost 2 bases at V and 2 bases at J; junction bases unmatched: 2. The clonotype comes from a human patient who received an intestinal transplant. Sequenced here: alloreactive CD8+ T cells from a mixed lymphocyte reaction culture, sampled before intestinal transplant. Subset specified: CFSE-low proliferating T cells sorted from roughly six-day pre-transplant mixed lymphocyte reaction (GvH or HvG direction). This chain links TRBV7-9 with TRBJ2-2; TRBD2 agrees at 7 bases. The CDR3 DNA reads TGTGCCAGCAGCTTAACGGGGGGAAACACCGGGGAGCTGTTTTTT. Its protein product is CASSLTGGNTGELFF.